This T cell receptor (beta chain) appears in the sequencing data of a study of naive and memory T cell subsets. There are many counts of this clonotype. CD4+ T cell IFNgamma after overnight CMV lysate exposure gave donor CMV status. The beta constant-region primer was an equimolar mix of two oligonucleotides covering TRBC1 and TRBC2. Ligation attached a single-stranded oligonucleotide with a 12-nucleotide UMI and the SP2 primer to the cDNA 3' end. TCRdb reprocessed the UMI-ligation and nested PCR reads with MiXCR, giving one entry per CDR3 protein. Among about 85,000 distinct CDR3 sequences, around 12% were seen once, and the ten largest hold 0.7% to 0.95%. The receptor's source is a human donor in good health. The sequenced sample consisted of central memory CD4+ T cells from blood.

CDR3 in amino acids: CSVGRNSGANVLTF. Written as DNA, the CDR3 is TGCAGCGTTGGACGAAACTCTGGGGCCAACGTCCTGACTTTC. The genes are TRBV29-1 and TRBJ2-6; D unresolved. The length of the CDR3 is 14 residues. The V gene lost 4 bases and the J gene lost 0 bases, with 7 bases spanning the gap. The germline V gene encodes CDR1 SQVTM and CDR2 ANQGSEA. Together with reference TRBV29-1 and TRBJ2-6, the CDR3 gives the full variable domain: SAVISQKPSRDICQRGTSLTIQCQVDSQVTMMFWYRQQPGQSLTLIATANQGSEATYESGFVIDKFPISRPNLTFSTLTVSNMSPEDSSIYLCSVGRNSGANVLTFGAGSRLTVL.